The 19 T cell receptor beta chains below all came from one sample that was sequenced in a study of blood T cells in healthy people across ages. Primed by a sample-barcoded 5' primer and a J-beta primer mix, a second PCR proceeded for roughly 7 to 11 cycles. TCRdb re-derived calls from the 5' RACE reads in MiXCR, one entry per CDR3 protein. The sample has 650,000 to 1,000,000 distinct CDR3 sequences, around 36% seen once. Specimen: blood. The receptors originated from a man between 18 and 35 years old in good health.

The chain carries TRBV10-3 and TRBJ2-3, with D maybe TRBD1 (6 bases). V lost 7 bases to trimming and J lost 5 bases, with 16 bases between them. The CDR3 spans 14 residues. The germline V gene encodes CDR1 ENHRY and CDR2 SYGVKD. The CDR3 region has the DNA TGTGCCATCAAGGTGACAGGACAAGGAGATACGCAGTATTTT. As protein: CAIKVTGQGDTQYF.

The chain uses TRBV30 and TRBJ2-2, with 11 nucleotides matching TRBD1. Germline CDR1 GTSNPN, CDR2 SVGIG (reference sequence). The length of the CDR3 is 16 residues. The V segment lost 7 bases and the J segment 5 bases; nucleotides outside the gene matches: 12. This chain's CDR3 is CALSIGQGAITGELFF. CDR3 nucleotide sequence: TGTGCCTTGAGCATCGGACAGGGGGCGATTACCGGGGAGCTGTTTTTT.

A few counts support this clonotype. V is TRBV6-2 or TRBV6-3 and J is TRBJ2-3; D may be TRBD2 (5 bases). V was trimmed by 8 bases and J by 3 bases, leaving 12 bases between them. The CDR3 runs 13 residues. Germline V gene sequence: CDR1 MNHEY, CDR2 SVGEGT. CDR3 amino acids: CASADSLTDTQYF. CDR3 nucleotide sequence: TGTGCCAGCGCGGACTCTTTGACAGATACGCAGTATTTT.

This clonotype was recorded only once. This may be a read error, as it is one base from a much larger clone. The chain combines TRBV6-6 with TRBJ1-5; 7 bases are shared with TRBD1. With 6 bases clipped from V and 2 bases from J, the junction kept 4 bases outside the gene matches. The germline gives CDR1 MNHNY, CDR2 SVGAGI (reference sequence). This CDR3 contains 14 residues. CDR3 sequence reads: CASRTGMGNQPQHF. The CDR3 region has the DNA TGTGCCAGCAGGACAGGGATGGGCAATCAGCCCCAGCATTTT.

Note on this clonotype: This could be a read error, since a much larger clone is one nucleotide away. This chain links TRBV7-6 with TRBJ2-1; D might be TRBD2 (5 bases). CDR1 is SGHVS, CDR2 FNYEAQ, per germline. The CDR3 spans 16 residues. The CDR3 loop is CASSPTGDGKYNDQFF. In DNA form, the CDR3 reads TGTGCCAGCAGCCCCACCGGCGACGGGAAGTACAATGATCAGTTCTTC.

This clonotype has more than one count but fewer than ten. The J gene is TRBJ2-5, the V gene TRBV20-1, with TRBD2 matching 12 bases. V lost 7 bases and J lost 0; bases outside the gene matches: 9. The germline CDR1 and CDR2 sequences are DFQATT and SNEGSKA (reference sequence). This CDR3 is 16 amino acids long. CDR3 nucleotide sequence: TGCAGTGGCGCGACTAGCGGGGGTATCTACCAAGAGACCCAGTACTTC. Its translation is CSGATSGGIYQETQYF.

The rearrangement uses TRBV6-1 and TRBJ1-1; D not certain. The CDR3 contains 15 residues. Germline lookup yields CDR1 MNHNS and CDR2 SASEGT. Trimming took off 4 bases at V and 1 base at J, with 13 bases between the two ends. In DNA, the CDR3 is TGTGCCAGCAGTGTTTGGGAGGCTGGGAACACTGAAGCTTTCTTT. It encodes CASSVWEAGNTEAFF.

On this clonotype itself: The junction departs from the called germline gene at one end, perhaps through a read error. This chain uses TRBV7-6 with TRBJ2-1; no reliable D call. The CDR3 totals 12 residues. Germline CDR1 SGHVS, CDR2 FNYEAQ. In nucleotides, the CDR3 is TGTGCCAACAGCTTAAATCTCGGTGAGCAGTTCTTC. Its translation: CANSLNLGEQFF.

Only a few counts were recorded for this clonotype. V is TRBV4-2 and J is TRBJ2-4, with 7 bases that match TRBD2. The CDR3 runs 16 residues. Germline loops: CDR1 LGHNA, CDR2 YNFKEQ. V gave up 0 bases and J gave up 0 bases; unmatched junction bases: 2. The CDR3 region has the DNA TGTGCCAGCAGCCAAGAGGGGGGGGGAGCCAAAAACATTCAGTACTTC. It encodes CASSQEGGGAKNIQYF.

This clonotype was seen ten or more times. The chain combines TRBV6-5 with TRBJ1-2; no reliable D call. V lost 7 bases to trimming and J lost 8 bases, with 17 bases between them. CDR1 is MNHEY and CDR2 is SVGAGI in the germline V gene. This CDR3 has 13 amino acids. The CDR3 DNA sequence: TGTGCCAGCACCCACGGGAGGGCTCGGGGCTACACCTTC. Translating gives CASTHGRARGYTF.

The chain carries TRBV9 and TRBJ1-5; 8 bases fit TRBD1. This CDR3 is built from 15 residues. The V and J ends lost 0 bases and 5 bases, in that order; junction bases with no gene match: 4. CDR1 is SGDLS, CDR2 YYNGEE, per germline. CDR3 loop: CASSVAGQGDQPQHF. The CDR3 DNA follows: TGTGCCAGCAGCGTAGCCGGACAGGGCGATCAGCCCCAGCATTTT.

The chain has TRBV7-9 and TRBJ1-1; 10 bases map to TRBD1. The CDR3 totals 16 residues. J gave up 4 bases and V 1 base, and 6 bases lay outside the gene matches. Germline CDR1 and CDR2: SEHNR and FQNEAQ (reference sequence). As DNA, the CDR3 is TGTGCCAGCAGCTTAGGACAGGGGGCAGCCGGCACTGAAGCTTTCTTT. Amino acids: CASSLGQGAAGTEAFF.

This clonotype turned up a few times. The rearrangement uses TRBV20-1 and TRBJ1-6; 7 bases fit TRBD1. Trimming took 0 bases from V and 0 from J; bases not matched to a gene: 5. This CDR3 is 17 amino acids long. Germline loops: CDR1 DFQATT, CDR2 SNEGSKA (reference sequence). CDR3 sequence (DNA): TGCAGTGCTAGAGAGACAGGGACGAGCTCCTATAATTCACCCCTCCACTTT. It codes for CSARETGTSSYNSPLHF.

This clonotype turned up a few times. The rearrangement joins TRBV4-3 to TRBJ2-3; D not resolved. CDR1 and CDR2 from the germline V gene are LGHNA and YSLEER. Between the trimmed V and J ends, which lost 1 base and 6 bases, there was a span of 8 bases. CDR3 length: 13 residues. CDR3 nucleotide sequence: TGCGCCAGCAGCCAAGGACCCAGGGATACGCAGTATTTT. As protein: CASSQGPRDTQYF.

V gene TRBV20-1 combines with J gene TRBJ2-5; a weak D match, TRBD2 (6 bases). This CDR3 region has 13 residues. The V end lost 3 bases, the J end lost 4 bases, and 12 bases lay between the germline ends. Germline V gene lookup returns CDR1 DFQATT and CDR2 SNEGSKA (reference sequence). CDR3 sequence: CSARWQGLETQYF. The CDR3, as DNA: TGCAGTGCTAGGTGGCAGGGACTAGAGACCCAGTACTTC.

This chain's CDR3 is CAISEYPPRTGTYNEQFF. CDR3 nucleotide sequence: TGTGCCATCAGTGAGTATCCCCCCCGGACAGGAACCTACAATGAGCAGTTCTTC. The V and J genes are TRBV10-3 and TRBJ2-1; TRBD1 aligns across 7 bases. The CDR3 spans 18 residues. Per germline, CDR1 ENHRY and CDR2 SYGVKD. Trimming removed 1 base from V and 2 bases from J; junction bases left unmatched: 11.

For this clonotype: It may be a read error: a sequence one base away is much more abundant. The chain has TRBV5-1 and TRBJ2-1; weak D call: TRBD1 (6 bases). Trimming pared 0 bases from V and 4 bases from J, leaving 14 bases between. Germline CDR1 reads SGHRS; CDR2 reads YFSETQ. The CDR3 length is 16 residues. CDR3 region: CASSLEGQGSYNEQFF. The CDR3 nucleotides read TGCGCCAGCAGCTTGGAGGGGCAGGGGTCATACAATGAGCAGTTCTTC.

The chain employs TRBV5-1 and TRBJ1-1, with unresolved D. The CDR3 has 15 amino acids. The V end was cut by 3 bases, the J end by 1 base, with 13 bases between. The germline CDR1 and CDR2 sequences are SGHRS and YFSETQ. CDR3 residues: CASSSGLGPNTEAFF. DNA of the CDR3: TGCGCCAGCAGCTCCGGGCTAGGGCCGAACACTGAAGCTTTCTTT.

V usage is TRBV12-3 or TRBV12-4 and J usage is TRBJ1-1; 9 positions match TRBD1. The CDR3 contains 15 residues. V lost 5 bases and J lost 1; bases outside the gene matches: 5. CDR3 bases: TGTGCCAGCAGTCCTGGGGACAGGGAGAACACTGAAGCTTTCTTT. Protein sequence: CASSPGDRENTEAFF.